The present TCR beta chain was sequenced within a study of T-cell memory formation after mild COVID-19. TCRdb re-derived calls from the 5' RACE reads in MiXCR, one entry per CDR3 protein. The sample lists fewer than 400,000 distinct CDR3 sequences; approximately 15% were seen once. The V end was cut by 0 bases, the J end by 5 bases, with 12 bases between. This CDR3 has 15 amino acids. The germline V gene has CDR1 SNHLY and CDR2 FYNNEI. The V gene is TRBV2, the J gene TRBJ2-3, with a possible D match to TRBD1 (6 bases). The TCR originated in a man between 18 and 35 years old who had mild COVID-19 (a few samples of this study predate the infection). Cell type and time point are not known. The sample comprised PBMCs or a T cell subset sorted from them (not recorded which). CDR3 region: CASSEARGGLDTQYF. DNA of the CDR3: TGTGCCAGCAGTGAAGCGCGAGGGGGTTTAGATACGCAGTATTTT.